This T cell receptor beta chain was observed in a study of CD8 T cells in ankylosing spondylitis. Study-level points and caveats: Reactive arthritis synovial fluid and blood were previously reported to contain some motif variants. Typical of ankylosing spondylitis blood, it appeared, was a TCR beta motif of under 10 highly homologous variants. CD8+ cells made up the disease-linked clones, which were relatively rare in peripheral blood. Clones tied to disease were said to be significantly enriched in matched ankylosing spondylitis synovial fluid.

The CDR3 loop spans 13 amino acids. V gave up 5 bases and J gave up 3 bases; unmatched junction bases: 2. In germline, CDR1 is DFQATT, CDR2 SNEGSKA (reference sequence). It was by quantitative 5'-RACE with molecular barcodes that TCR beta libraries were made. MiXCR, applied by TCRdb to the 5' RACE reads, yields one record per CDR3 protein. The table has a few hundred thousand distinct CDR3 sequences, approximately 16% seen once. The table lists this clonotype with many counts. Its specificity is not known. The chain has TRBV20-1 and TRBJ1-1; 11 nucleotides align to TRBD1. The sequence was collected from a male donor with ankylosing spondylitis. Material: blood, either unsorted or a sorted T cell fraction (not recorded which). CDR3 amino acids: CSAGGQGDTEAFF. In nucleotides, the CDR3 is TGCAGTGCTGGGGGACAGGGGGACACTGAAGCTTTCTTT.